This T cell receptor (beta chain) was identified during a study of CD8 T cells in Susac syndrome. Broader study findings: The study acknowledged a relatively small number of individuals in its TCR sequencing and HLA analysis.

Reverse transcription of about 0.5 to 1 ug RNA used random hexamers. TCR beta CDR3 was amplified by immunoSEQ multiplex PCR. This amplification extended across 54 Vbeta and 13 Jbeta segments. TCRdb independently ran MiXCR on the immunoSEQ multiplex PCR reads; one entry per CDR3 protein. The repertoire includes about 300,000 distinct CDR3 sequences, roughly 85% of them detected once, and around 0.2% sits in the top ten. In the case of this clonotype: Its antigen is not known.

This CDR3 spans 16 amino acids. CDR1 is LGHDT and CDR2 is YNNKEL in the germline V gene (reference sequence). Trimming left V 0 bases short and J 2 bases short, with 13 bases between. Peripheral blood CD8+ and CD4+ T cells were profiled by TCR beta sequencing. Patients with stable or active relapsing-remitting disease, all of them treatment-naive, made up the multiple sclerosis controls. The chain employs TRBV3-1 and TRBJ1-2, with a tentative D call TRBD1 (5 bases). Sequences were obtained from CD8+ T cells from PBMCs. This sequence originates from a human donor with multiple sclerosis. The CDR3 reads CASSQDQAGWNYGYTF. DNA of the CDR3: TGTGCCAGCAGCCAAGATCAGGCAGGGTGGAACTATGGCTACACCTTC. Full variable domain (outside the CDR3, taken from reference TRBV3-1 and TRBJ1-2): DTAVSQTPKYLVTQMGNDKSIKCEQNLGHDTMYWYKQDSKKFLKIMFSYNNKELIINETVPNRFSPKSPDKAHLNLHINSLELGDSAVYFCASSQDQAGWNYGYTFGSGTRLTVV.